The sequence of this T cell receptor beta chain was determined in a study of T-cell reconstitution after alpha-beta-depleted transplantation in children. General study findings and limits: There were reportedly several hundred expanded graft clones from which alpha-beta T cells came about two months after transplant. T-cell counts and diversity at one year post-transplant came mainly from newly produced T cells. Recipient T cells and thymic progenitors that survived were the source of the high TCRbeta diversity seen at day 60 in some patients.

This clonotype counts as medium-sized. Its antigen is not identified. The authors prepared the TCRbeta library with unique molecular identifiers. MiXCR, run by TCRdb on the PCR reads, gives a single entry per CDR3 protein. The sample shows about 98,000 distinct CDR3 sequences, more than 20% of them seen only once. Germline-derived CDR1 and CDR2 are DFQATT and SNEGSKA (reference sequence). CDR3 length equals 14 residues. V was pared by 6 bases and J by 6 bases, with 12 bases of the junction left unmatched. The sample in question was PBMCs, obtained before TCRalphabeta/CD19-depleted stem cell transplant. This chain uses TRBV20-1 with TRBJ2-3; 7 nucleotides agree with TRBD2. The receptor's source is a boy between 2 and 15 years old with acute lymphoblastic leukemia, due to receive a stem cell transplant. The CDR3 DNA follows: TGCAGTGCGCCAGCTAGCGGAGTTGTGGATACGCAGTATTTT. Protein product: CSAPASGVVDTQYF.